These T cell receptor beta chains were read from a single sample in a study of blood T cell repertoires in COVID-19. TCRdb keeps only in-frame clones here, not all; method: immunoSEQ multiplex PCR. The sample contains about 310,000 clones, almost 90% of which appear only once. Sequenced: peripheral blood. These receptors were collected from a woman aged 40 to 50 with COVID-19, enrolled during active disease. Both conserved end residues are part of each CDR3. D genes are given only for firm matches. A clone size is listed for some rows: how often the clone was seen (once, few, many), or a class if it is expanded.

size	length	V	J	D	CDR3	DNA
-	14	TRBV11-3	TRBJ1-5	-	CASSLESSNQPQHF	TGTGCCAGCAGCTTAGAATCGTCCAATCAGCCCCAGCATTTT
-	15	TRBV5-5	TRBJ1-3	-	CASSFLAGPGNTIYF	TGTGCCAGCAGCTTCCTGGCAGGGCCAGGGAACACCATATATTTT
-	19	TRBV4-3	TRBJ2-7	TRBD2	CASSQDAGTSGALSYEQYF	TGCGCCAGCAGCCAAGACGCCGGGACTAGCGGGGCCTTGTCCTACGAGCAGTACTTC
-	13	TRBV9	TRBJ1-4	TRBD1	CASSDRADEKLFF	TGTGCCAGCAGTGACAGGGCGGATGAAAAACTGTTTTTT
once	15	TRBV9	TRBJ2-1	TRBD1	CASSVSSQGAGEQFF	TGTGCCAGCAGCGTGAGTAGCCAGGGGGCTGGGGAGCAGTTCTTC
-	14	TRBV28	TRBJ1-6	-	CASRAGASNSPLHF	TGTGCCAGCAGGGCGGGGGCAAGCAATTCACCCCTCCACTTT
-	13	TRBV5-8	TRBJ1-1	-	CASSLAGQYEAFF	TGTGCCAGCAGCTTGGCCGGACAGTATGAAGCTTTCTTT
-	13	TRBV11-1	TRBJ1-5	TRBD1	CASSLQGDQPQHF	TGTGCCAGCAGCTTACAGGGGGATCAGCCCCAGCATTTT
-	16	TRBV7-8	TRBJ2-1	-	CASSPTSGLDAGEQFF	TGTGCCAGCAGCCCGACGAGCGGGTTAGATGCGGGTGAGCAGTTCTTC
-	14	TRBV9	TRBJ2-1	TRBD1	CASSTGQGANEQFF	TGTGCCAGCAGCACCGGACAGGGGGCTAATGAGCAGTTCTTC
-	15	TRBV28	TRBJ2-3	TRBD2	CASSSGTSGGNTQYF	TGTGCCAGCAGTTCAGGGACTAGCGGGGGAAATACGCAGTATTTT
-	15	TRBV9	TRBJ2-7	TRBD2	CASSVASSGSYEQYF	TGTGCCAGCAGCGTAGCGTCTAGCGGGAGCTACGAGCAGTACTTC
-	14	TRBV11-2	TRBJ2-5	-	CASSLSGSQETQYF	TGTGCCAGCAGCCTCTCCGGGAGTCAAGAGACCCAGTACTTC
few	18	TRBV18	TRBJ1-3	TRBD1	CASSPVPGQVRSGNTIYF	TGTGCCAGCTCACCTGTCCCGGGACAGGTTCGCTCTGGAAACACCATATATTTT
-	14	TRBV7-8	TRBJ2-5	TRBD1	CASSRDRGWETQYF	TGTGCCAGCAGCCGAGACAGGGGCTGGGAGACCCAGTACTTC
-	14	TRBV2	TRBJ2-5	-	CASREDIFQETQYF	TGTGCCAGCAGAGAAGACATATTTCAAGAGACCCAGTACTTC
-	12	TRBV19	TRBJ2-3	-	CASSNRADTQYF	TGTGCCAGTAGTAACCGAGCAGATACGCAGTATTTT
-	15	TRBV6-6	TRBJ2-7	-	CASSSDRFNTYEQYF	TGTGCCAGCAGCTCCGACAGATTTAATACCTACGAGCAGTACTTC